Presented here are 14 T cell receptor beta chains from one specimen sequenced in a study of molecular identifiers for immune sequencing clone quantification. TCRdb recomputed calls from the PCR reads with MiXCR, one row per CDR3 protein. The data show about half a million distinct CDR3 sequences, roughly 25% seen once. Material for sequencing was naive CD8+ T cells from blood, with Jurkat cell RNA spiked in. The subset is: FACS-sorted CD8+CD4-CCR7+CD45RA+ naive T cells. All receptors come from a human donor in good health. Some libraries in this study had Jurkat cell RNA spiked in.

A few counts support this clonotype. The chain joins TRBV27 to TRBJ1-1, with 8 bases fitting TRBD1. Germline assignment: CDR1 MNHEY and CDR2 SMNVEV (reference sequence). Unmatched junction bases numbered 3, after V lost 3 bases and J lost 6 bases. CDR3 size: 13 residues. The DNA for the CDR3 is TGTGCCAGCAGTTTGTCAGGGGGCCCTGAAGCTTTCTTT. Its protein product is CASSLSGGPEAFF.

As for this clonotype: Here the CDR3 omits its conserved ending phenylalanine or tryptophan, so a read error is the likely source. This chain uses TRBV20-1 with TRBJ2-5; 8 bases map to TRBD1. The germline V gene has CDR1 DFQATT and CDR2 SNEGSKA (reference sequence). Trimming at V came to 3 bases and at J to 3 bases, leaving 9 bases not matched to a gene. CDR3 length: 15 amino acids. The chain's CDR3 is CSASARQGIKETQYS. CDR3 bases: TGCAGTGCTAGCGCGAGACAGGGGATTAAAGAGACCCAGTACTCC.

As regards this clonotype: A much bigger clone sits one base away, suggesting this may be a read error. The CDR3 coding sequence is TGTGCCAGCAGCCCTAACGGGATACCCACAGATACGCAGTATTTT. This sequence encodes CASSPNGIPTDTQYF. J is TRBJ2-3 and V is TRBV7-8; TRBD2 might be the D (5 bases). CDR3 length: 15 amino acids. V lost 5 bases to trimming and J lost 2 bases, with 14 bases between them. CDR1 and CDR2 from the germline V gene are SGHVS and FQNEAQ.

This clonotype was recorded only once. The rearrangement uses TRBV7-6 and TRBJ2-1, with 8 nucleotides matching TRBD2. V trimming: 3 bases; J trimming: 10 bases; junction bases outside the gene matches: 11. The CDR3 runs 15 residues. Germline V gives CDR1 SGHVS, CDR2 FNYEAQ. The CDR3 sequence: CASSFIAGSLGEQFF. CDR3 DNA: TGTGCCAGCAGCTTTATAGCGGGGTCGCTCGGAGAGCAGTTCTTC. Drawing the rest from reference TRBV7-6 and TRBJ2-1, the complete variable domain is GAGVSQSPRYKVTKRGQDVALRCDPISGHVSLYWYRQALGQGPEFLTYFNYEAQQDKSGLPNDRFSAERPEGSISTLTIQRTEQRDSAMYRCASSFIAGSLGEQFFGPGTRLTVL.

V is TRBV30 and J is TRBJ2-3; 10 nucleotides align to TRBD2. Germline-derived CDR1 and CDR2 are GTSNPN and SVGIG (reference sequence). V was clipped by 2 bases and J by 4 bases; unmatched bases: 3. This CDR3 spans 14 amino acids. The DNA for the CDR3 is TGTGCCTGGAGTCCTAGCGGGGGCGCAGATACGCAGTATTTT. This encodes CAWSPSGGADTQYF.

This clonotype was seen only a few times. This chain connects TRBV15 to TRBJ2-1; 10 bases are shared with TRBD2. The V gene's germline CDR1 is LNHNV and CDR2 YYDKDF (reference sequence). The CDR3 sequence is 20 residues long. V lost 3 bases, J lost 3 bases, and 17 bases stayed unmatched. CDR3 region: CATSSPEEGLAGAYYNEQFF. Written as DNA, the CDR3 is TGTGCCACCAGCAGCCCAGAGGAGGGGCTAGCGGGGGCCTACTACAATGAGCAGTTCTTC. Complete variable domain (other parts from reference TRBV15 and TRBJ2-1): DAMVIQNPRYQVTQFGKPVTLSCSQTLNHNVMYWYQQKSSQAPKLLFHYYDKDFNNEADTPDNFQSRRPNTSFCFLDIRSPGLGDTAMYLCATSSPEEGLAGAYYNEQFFGPGTRLTVL.

V is TRBV5-1 and J is TRBJ2-5, with TRBD1 identical over 9 bases. The CDR3 runs 16 residues. V lost 4 bases, J lost 1 base, and 8 bases stayed unmatched. The germline V gene encodes CDR1 SGHRS and CDR2 YFSETQ. The CDR3 here is CASSGDGTGFQETQYF. CDR3 DNA: TGCGCCAGCAGCGGCGACGGGACAGGGTTCCAAGAGACCCAGTACTTC.

This clonotype was counted ten times or more. V is TRBV6-6 and J is TRBJ2-7; 8 bases map to TRBD1. The CDR3 sequence is 13 residues long. CDR1 and CDR2 (germline): MNHNY, SVGAGI (reference sequence). V shed 5 bases and J 4 bases; nucleotides not matched to a gene: 4. CDR3: CASSPDREYEQYF. The CDR3 DNA is TGTGCCAGCAGTCCGGACAGGGAGTACGAGCAGTACTTC.

On this clonotype: One end of the junction fails to match germline, which may point to a read error. The rearrangement joins TRBV5-3 to TRBJ2-7, with D possibly called TRBD1 or TRBD2 (5 bases each). TRBV5-3 is known as an ORF, though its function is uncertain. The CDR3 totals 15 residues. The chain's CDR3 is CASSLVVGPGYEQYF. In DNA, the CDR3 is TGTGCCAGCAGCTTGGTCGTGGGGCCGGGGTACGAGCAGTACTTC.

The chain joins TRBV15 to TRBJ1-5; 7 bases are a match to TRBD1. The V gene's germline CDR1 is LNHNV and CDR2 YYDKDF (reference sequence). This CDR3 region has 14 residues. The junction had 8 bases not matched to a gene; V was cut back by 6 bases and J by 6 bases. The CDR3: CATSLGRGVQPQHF. The CDR3 DNA reads as TGTGCCACCAGTTTAGGCAGGGGGGTTCAGCCCCAGCATTTT.

As regards this clonotype: A read error may produce the germline difference seen at one junction end. The chain couples TRBV19 to TRBJ2-5; TRBD1 matches at 8 bases. The germline CDR1 and CDR2 sequences are LNHDA and SQIVND (reference sequence). The CDR3 runs to 15 residues. CDR3 DNA: TGTGCCAGTAGTGTCCGGGACAGGCTACAAGCGCCCCAGTCCTTC. This encodes CASSVRDRLQAPQSF.

Points on this clonotype: This may arise from a read error, as a much more abundant clone is one base away. This chain connects TRBV4-3 to TRBJ2-3; D gene ambiguous. Germline V gene lookup returns CDR1 LGHNA and CDR2 YSLEER. This CDR3 comprises 15 residues. The CDR3 DNA is TGCGCCAACAGCCAAGGGCGGACCCGGACAGATACGCAGTATTTT. Translation: CANSQGRTRTDTQYF.

V usage is TRBV20-1 and J usage is TRBJ2-7, with 16 bases that match TRBD2. The CDR3 contains 17 residues. J gave up 4 bases and V 1 base, and 7 bases lay outside the gene matches. Germline CDR1 DFQATT, CDR2 SNEGSKA (reference sequence). CDR3 loop: CSARGPGLAGGDYEQYF. CDR3 DNA sequence: TGCAGTGCTAGAGGACCGGGACTAGCGGGAGGGGATTACGAGCAGTACTTC.

This chain uses TRBV10-2 with TRBJ2-7; maybe TRBD2 (5 bases). Germline V lookup: CDR1 WSHSY, CDR2 SAAADI. V was cut by 8 bases and J by 3 bases, with 14 bases left in between. The CDR3 is 13 residues long. The DNA for the CDR3 is TGCGCCAGCTCTGTCGGCGACTACTACGAGCAGTACTTC. It is translated as CASSVGDYYEQYF.